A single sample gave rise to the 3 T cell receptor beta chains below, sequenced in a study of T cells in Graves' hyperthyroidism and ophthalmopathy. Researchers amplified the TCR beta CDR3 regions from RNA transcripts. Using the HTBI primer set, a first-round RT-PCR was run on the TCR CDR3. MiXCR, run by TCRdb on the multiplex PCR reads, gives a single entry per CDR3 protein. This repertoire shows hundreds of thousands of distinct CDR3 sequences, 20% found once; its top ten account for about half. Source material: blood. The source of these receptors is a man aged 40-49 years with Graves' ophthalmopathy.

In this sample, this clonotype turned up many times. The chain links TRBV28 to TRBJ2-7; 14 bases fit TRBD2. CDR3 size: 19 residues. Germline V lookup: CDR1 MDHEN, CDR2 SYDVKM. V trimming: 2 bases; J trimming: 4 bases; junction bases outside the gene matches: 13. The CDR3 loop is CASSLVGLAGAEIPYEQYF. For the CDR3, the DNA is TGTGCCAGCAGTTTAGTGGGACTAGCGGGAGCGGAGATCCCTTACGAGCAGTACTTC.

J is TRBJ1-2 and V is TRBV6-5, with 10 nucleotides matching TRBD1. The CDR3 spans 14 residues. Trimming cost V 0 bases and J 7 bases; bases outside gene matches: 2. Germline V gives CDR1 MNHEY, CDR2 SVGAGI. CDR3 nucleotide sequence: TGTGCCAGCAGTTACTCTGGACAGGGGGTTGGCTACACCTTC. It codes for CASSYSGQGVGYTF.

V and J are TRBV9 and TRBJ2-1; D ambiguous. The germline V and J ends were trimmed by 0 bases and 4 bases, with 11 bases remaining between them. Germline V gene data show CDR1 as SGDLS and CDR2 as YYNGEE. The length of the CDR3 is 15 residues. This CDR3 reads CASSVASRSYNEQFF. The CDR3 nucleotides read TGTGCCAGCAGCGTAGCGTCCAGATCGTACAATGAGCAGTTCTTC.